This TCR beta chain was captured by sequencing in a study of human T cells and chemical hapten exposure. Study overall: Small volume differences among pooled libraries mainly caused per-sample TCR yield variation.

In the library, unique molecular identifiers were attached to individual cDNA molecules. TCRdb re-derived calls from the RACE reads in MiXCR, one entry per CDR3 protein. The sample consists of about 95,000 distinct CDR3 sequences, roughly 10% of them appearing once. V lost 5 bases and J lost 1, with 15 bases in between. The CDR3 runs to 16 residues. Germline loops: CDR1 MNHNY, CDR2 SVGAGI (reference sequence). Time point reported: patch test 2, 6 weeks after DPC sensitization. The treatment denotes: therapeutic diphenylcyclopropenone sensitization with weekly scalp DPC. Researchers sampled blood before each patch test went on. From whole blood left unfractionated, total RNA was extracted. Comment on this clonotype: Possible read error: a much larger clone is one base away.

The sequence derives from a woman aged 40 to 50 with alopecia areata. Some clones in this sample may be carry-over from other donors' samples. The rearrangement links TRBV6-6 to TRBJ1-3; D not certain. The sample in question was whole blood, obtained in connection with sensitization to the hapten diphenylcyclopropenone (DPC). CDR3 residues: CASSHVRVLSGNTIYF. The CDR3 DNA reads TGTGCCAGCAGTCACGTAAGGGTTCTTTCTGGAAACACCATATATTTT.